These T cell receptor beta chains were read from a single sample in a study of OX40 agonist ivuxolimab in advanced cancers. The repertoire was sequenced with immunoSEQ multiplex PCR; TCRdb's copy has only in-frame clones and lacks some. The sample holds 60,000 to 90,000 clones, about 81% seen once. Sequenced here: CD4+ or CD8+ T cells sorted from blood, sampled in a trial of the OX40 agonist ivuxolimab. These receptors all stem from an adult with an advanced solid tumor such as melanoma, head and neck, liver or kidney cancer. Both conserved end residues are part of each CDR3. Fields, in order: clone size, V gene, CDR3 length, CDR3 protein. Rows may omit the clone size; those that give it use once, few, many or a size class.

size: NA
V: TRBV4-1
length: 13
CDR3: CASSPRGGGELFF

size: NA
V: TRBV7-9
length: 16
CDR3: CASINPAGKNSAGYTF

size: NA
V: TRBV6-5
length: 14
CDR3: CASRARTGVSEAFF

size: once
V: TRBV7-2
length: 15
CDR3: CASSLVQGTNYGYTF

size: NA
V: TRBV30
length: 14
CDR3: CAWKHPGLNIEQFF

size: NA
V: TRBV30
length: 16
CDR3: CASTKVAAGSPYEQYF

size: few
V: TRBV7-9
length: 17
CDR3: CASSSGQSYLAKNIQYF

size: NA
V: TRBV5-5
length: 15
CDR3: CASSYGGSGANVLTF

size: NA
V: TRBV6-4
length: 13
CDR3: CAAGTGSTDTQYF

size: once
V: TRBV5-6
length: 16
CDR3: CASSFGPGQDGSPLHF